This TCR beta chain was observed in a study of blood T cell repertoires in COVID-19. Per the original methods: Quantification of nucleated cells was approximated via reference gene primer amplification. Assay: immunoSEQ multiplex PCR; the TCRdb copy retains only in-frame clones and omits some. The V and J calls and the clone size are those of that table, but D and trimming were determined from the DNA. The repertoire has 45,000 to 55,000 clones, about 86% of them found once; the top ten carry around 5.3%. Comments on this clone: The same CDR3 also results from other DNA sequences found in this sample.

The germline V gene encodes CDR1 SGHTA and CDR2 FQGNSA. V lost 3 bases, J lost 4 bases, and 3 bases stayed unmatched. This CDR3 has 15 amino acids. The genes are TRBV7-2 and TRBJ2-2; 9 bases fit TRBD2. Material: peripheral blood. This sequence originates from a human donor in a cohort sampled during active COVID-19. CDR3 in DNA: TGTGCCAGCAGCTTTCGCGGGGGGGGCACCGGGGAGCTGTTTTTT. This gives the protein CASSFRGGGTGELFF.